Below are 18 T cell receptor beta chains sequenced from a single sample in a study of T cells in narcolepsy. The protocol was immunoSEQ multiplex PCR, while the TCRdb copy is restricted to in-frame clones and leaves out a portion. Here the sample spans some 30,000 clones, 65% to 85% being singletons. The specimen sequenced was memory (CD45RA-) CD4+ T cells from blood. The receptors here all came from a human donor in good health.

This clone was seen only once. DNA of the CDR3: TGTGCCAGTAGTATTACTAGCGGGGGCCGGGAGCAGTTCTTC. This translates into CASSITSGGREQFF. The rearrangement links TRBV19 to TRBJ2-1, with 11 positions matching TRBD2. The CDR3 contains 14 residues. Trimming cost V 3 bases and J 10 bases; bases outside gene matches: 5. CDR1 LNHDA and CDR2 SQIVND come from the germline V gene (reference sequence).

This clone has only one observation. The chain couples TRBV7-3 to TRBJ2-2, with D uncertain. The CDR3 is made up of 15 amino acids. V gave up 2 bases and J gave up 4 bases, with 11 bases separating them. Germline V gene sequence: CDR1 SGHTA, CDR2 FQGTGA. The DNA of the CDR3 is TGTGCCAGCAGCTTAGCAAGTTGGGGCACCGGGGAGCTGTTTTTT. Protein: CASSLASWGTGELFF. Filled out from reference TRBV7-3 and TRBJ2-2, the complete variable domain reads GAGVSQTPSNKVTEKGKYVELRCDPISGHTALYWYRQSLGQGPEFLIYFQGTGAADDSGLPNDRFFAVRPEGSVSTLKIQRTERGDSAVYLCASSLASWGTGELFFGEGSRLTVL.

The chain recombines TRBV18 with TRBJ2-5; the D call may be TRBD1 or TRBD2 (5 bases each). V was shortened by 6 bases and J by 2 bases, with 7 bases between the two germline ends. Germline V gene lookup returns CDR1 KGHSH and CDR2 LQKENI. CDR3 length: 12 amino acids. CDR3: CASSEGQETQYF. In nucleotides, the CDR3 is TGTGCCAGCTCTGAGGGGCAAGAGACCCAGTACTTC.

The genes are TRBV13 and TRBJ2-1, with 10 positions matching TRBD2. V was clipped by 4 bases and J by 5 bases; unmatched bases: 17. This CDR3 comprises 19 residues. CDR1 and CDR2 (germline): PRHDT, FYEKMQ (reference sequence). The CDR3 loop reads CASSSPPFGASGSHNEQFF. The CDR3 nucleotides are TGTGCCAGCAGCTCCCCCCCTTTCGGTGCTAGCGGGAGCCACAATGAGCAGTTCTTC.

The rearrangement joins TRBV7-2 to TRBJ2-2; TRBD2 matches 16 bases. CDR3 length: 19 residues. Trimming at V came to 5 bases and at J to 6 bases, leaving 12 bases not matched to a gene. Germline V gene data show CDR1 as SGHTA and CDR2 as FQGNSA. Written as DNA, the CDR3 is TGTGCCAGCAGCCCGACAACGGGACTAGCGGGAGGGCCGGCCGGGGAGCTGTTTTTT. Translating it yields CASSPTTGLAGGPAGELFF.

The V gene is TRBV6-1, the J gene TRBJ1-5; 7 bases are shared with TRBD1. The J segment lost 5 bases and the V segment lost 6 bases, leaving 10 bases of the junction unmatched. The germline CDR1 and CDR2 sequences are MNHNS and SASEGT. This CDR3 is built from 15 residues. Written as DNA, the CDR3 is TGTGCCAGCAGCTCCCGGCAGGGGGGGGATCAGCCCCAGCATTTT. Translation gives CASSSRQGGDQPQHF.

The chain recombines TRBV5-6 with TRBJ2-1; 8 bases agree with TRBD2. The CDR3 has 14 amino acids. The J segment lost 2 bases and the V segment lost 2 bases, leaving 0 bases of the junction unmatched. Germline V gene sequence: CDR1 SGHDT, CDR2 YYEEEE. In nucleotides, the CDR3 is TGTGCCAGCAGCTTAGCGGGGGCCTACAATGAGCAGTTCTTC. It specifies CASSLAGAYNEQFF.

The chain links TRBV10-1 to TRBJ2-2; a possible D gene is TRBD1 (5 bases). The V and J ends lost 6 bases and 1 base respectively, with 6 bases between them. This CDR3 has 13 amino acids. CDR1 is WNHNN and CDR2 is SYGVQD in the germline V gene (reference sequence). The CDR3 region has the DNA TGCGCCAGCAGCCAGGGGAACACCGGGGAGCTGTTTTTT. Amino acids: CASSQGNTGELFF.

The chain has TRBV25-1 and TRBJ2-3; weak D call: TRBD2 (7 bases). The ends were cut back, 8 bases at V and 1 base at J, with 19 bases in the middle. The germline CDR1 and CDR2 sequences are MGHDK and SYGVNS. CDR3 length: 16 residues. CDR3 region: CASGRGTSTGTDTQYF. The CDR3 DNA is TGTGCCAGCGGGAGGGGGACGTCCACAGGCACAGATACGCAGTATTTT.

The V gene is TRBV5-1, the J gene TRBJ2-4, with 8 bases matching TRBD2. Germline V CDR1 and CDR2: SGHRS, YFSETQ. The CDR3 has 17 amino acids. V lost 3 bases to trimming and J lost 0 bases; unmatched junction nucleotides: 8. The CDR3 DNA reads TGCGCCAGCAGCTCCCCTCTAGCGGGCCTAGCCAAAAACATTCAGTACTTC. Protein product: CASSSPLAGLAKNIQYF. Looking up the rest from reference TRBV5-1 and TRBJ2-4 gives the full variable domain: KAGVTQTPRYLIKTRGQQVTLSCSPISGHRSVSWYQQTPGQGLQFLFEYFSETQRNKGNFPGRFSGRQFSNSRSEMNVSTLELGDSALYLCASSSPLAGLAKNIQYFGAGTRLSVL.

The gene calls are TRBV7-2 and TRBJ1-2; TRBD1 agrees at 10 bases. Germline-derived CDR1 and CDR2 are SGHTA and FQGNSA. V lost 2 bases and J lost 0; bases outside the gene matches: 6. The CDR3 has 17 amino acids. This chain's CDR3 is CASSLPTGGFTNYGYTF. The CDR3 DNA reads TGTGCCAGCAGCTTACCGACAGGGGGCTTCACTAACTATGGCTACACCTTC.

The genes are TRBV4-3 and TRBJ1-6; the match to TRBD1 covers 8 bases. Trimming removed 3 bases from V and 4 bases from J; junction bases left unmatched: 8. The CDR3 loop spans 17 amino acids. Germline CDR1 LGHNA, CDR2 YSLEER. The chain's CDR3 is CASSQEAGGEYNSPLHF. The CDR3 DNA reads TGCGCCAGCAGCCAGGAAGCAGGGGGCGAGTATAATTCACCCCTCCACTTT.

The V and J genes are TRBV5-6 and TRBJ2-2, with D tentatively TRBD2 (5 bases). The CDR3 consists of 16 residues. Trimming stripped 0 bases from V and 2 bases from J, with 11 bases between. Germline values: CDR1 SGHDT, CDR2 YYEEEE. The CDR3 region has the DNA TGTGCCAGCAGCTTGGGCGGGCGAGTAAACACCGGGGAGCTGTTTTTT. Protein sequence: CASSLGGRVNTGELFF. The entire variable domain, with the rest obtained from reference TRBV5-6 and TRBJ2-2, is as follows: DAGVTQSPTHLIKTRGQQVTLRCSPKSGHDTVSWYQQALGQGPQFIFQYYEEEERQRGNFPDRFSGHQFPNYSSELNVNALLLGDSALYLCASSLGGRVNTGELFFGEGSRLTVL.

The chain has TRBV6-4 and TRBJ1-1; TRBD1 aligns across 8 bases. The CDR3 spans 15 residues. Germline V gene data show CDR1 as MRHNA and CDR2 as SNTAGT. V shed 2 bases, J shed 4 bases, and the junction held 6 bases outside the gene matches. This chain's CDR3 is CASSDPDRVATEAFF. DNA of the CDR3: TGTGCCAGCAGTGACCCGGACAGGGTGGCCACTGAAGCTTTCTTT.

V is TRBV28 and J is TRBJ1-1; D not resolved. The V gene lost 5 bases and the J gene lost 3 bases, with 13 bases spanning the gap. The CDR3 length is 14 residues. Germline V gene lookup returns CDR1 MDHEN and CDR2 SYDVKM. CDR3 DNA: TGTGCCAGCAGTCCACGGACGGGTTACACTGAAGCTTTCTTT. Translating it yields CASSPRTGYTEAFF.

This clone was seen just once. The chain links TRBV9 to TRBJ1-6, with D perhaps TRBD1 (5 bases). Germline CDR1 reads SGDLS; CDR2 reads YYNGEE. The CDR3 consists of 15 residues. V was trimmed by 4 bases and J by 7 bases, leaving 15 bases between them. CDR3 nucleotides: TGTGCCAGCAGCCCCGCAGGGAGAGGAAATTCACCCCTCCACTTT. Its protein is CASSPAGRGNSPLHF.

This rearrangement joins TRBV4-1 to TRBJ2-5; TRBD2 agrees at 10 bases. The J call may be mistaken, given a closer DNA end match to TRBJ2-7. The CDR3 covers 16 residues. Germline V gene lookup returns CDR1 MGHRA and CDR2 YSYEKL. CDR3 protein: CASSQGLAGDRYEQYF. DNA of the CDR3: TGCGCCAGCAGCCAAGGGCTAGCGGGAGATCGGTACGAGCAGTACTTC.

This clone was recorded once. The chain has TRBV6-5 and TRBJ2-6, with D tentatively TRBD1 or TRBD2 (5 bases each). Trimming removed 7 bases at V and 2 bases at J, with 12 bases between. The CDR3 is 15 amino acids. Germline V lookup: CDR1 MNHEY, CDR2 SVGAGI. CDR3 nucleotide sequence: TGTGCCAGCAAAGGGGCGGGCCCTGGGGCCAACGTCCTGACTTTC. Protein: CASKGAGPGANVLTF.